These 25 T cell receptor beta chains came from one sample sequenced in a study of shared clonotypes between healthy human individuals. Data came from immunoSEQ multiplex PCR; TCRdb stores just in-frame clones and leaves some out. The sample includes fewer than 400,000 clones, around 72% of them seen just once. The source material was memory CD4+ T cells sorted from blood. Documented subset: CD45RA-negative fraction. These receptor sequences come from a man aged 25 to 40 in good health.

CDR3 residues: CASSWRAGEAFF. CDR3 coding DNA: TGTGCCAGCAGTTGGAGGGCGGGTGAAGCTTTCTTT. The V gene is TRBV27, the J gene TRBJ1-1; no definite D call. The CDR3 consists of 12 residues. Germline lookup yields CDR1 MNHEY and CDR2 SMNVEV (reference sequence). The germline V and J ends were trimmed by 4 bases and 7 bases, with 10 bases remaining between them.

The chain has TRBV4-2 and TRBJ2-7; the match to TRBD2 covers 10 bases. Germline V CDR1 and CDR2: LGHNA, YNFKEQ. The CDR3 spans 19 residues. Trimming at V came to 1 base and at J to 4 bases, leaving 16 bases not matched to a gene. The CDR3 loop is CASSQARGGSGLANYEQYF. CDR3 sequence (DNA): TGTGCCAGCAGCCAAGCACGAGGGGGTTCGGGACTAGCGAATTACGAGCAGTACTTC.

The CDR3 nucleotides are TGTGCCAGCAGTTTATATTCCACTTGGGGGACAGGGAGGTCCTACGAGCAGTACTTC. This codes for CASSLYSTWGTGRSYEQYF. The chain couples TRBV28 to TRBJ2-7, with TRBD1 matching over 9 bases. CDR3 length equals 19 residues. Trimming took 1 base from V and 1 from J; bases not matched to a gene: 14. Germline CDR1 reads MDHEN; CDR2 reads SYDVKM.

The V call is TRBV10-3, the J call TRBJ2-5, with D perhaps TRBD2 (5 bases). V dropped 3 bases and J dropped 5 bases, with 13 bases sitting between them. The CDR3 loop spans 14 amino acids. Germline V gene sequence: CDR1 ENHRY, CDR2 SYGVKD. Written as DNA, the CDR3 is TGTGCCATCAGTGACGTTGCGGGCAGGGAGACCCAGTACTTC. Amino acids: CAISDVAGRETQYF.

V gene TRBV6-1 combines with J gene TRBJ1-4; no clear D. The CDR3 is made up of 13 amino acids. The germline gives CDR1 MNHNS, CDR2 SASEGT. The V and J ends lost 7 bases and 8 bases respectively, with 14 bases between them. The chain's CDR3 is CASNLRAREKLFF. The CDR3 nucleotides are TGTGCCAGCAACCTCCGGGCTAGAGAAAAACTGTTTTTT.

The sample holds a few counts of this clone. V usage is TRBV10-3 and J usage is TRBJ2-2; 11 positions agree with TRBD1. The CDR3 length is 15 residues. The junction had 6 bases not matched to a gene; V was cut back by 2 bases and J by 10 bases. Looked up from germline, CDR1 is ENHRY and CDR2 is SYGVKD. The CDR3 DNA reads TGTGCCATCAGTGAGGGGACAGGGGGTAGCGAGGAGCTGTTTTTT. Amino acid sequence: CAISEGTGGSEELFF.

The rearrangement uses TRBV5-1 and TRBJ2-1; tentatively, D is TRBD1 or TRBD2 (5 bases each). The CDR3 sequence is 13 residues long. V was shortened by 4 bases and J by 8 bases, with 13 bases between the two germline ends. Germline V gene data show CDR1 as SGHRS and CDR2 as YFSETQ. Here the CDR3 reads CASSPGTSDEQFF. CDR3 nucleotide sequence: TGCGCCAGCAGCCCTGGGACGTCTGATGAGCAGTTCTTC.

The chain uses TRBV2 and TRBJ2-3; D gene unclear. The CDR3 totals 15 residues. Germline values: CDR1 SNHLY, CDR2 FYNNEI. With 4 bases removed from V and 0 bases from J, the gap between germline ends came to 11 bases. The DNA of the CDR3 is TGTGCCAGCAGTGTCAACGGATTTAGCACAGATACGCAGTATTTT. Amino acid sequence: CASSVNGFSTDTQYF.

V is TRBV29-1 and J is TRBJ2-3, with unresolved D. Germline values: CDR1 SQVTM, CDR2 ANQGSEA. V was shortened by 8 bases and J by 6 bases, with 18 bases between the two germline ends. This CDR3 is 13 amino acids long. The CDR3 DNA is TGCAGCCTCCGTCCCAATCGAGCGGATACGCAGTATTTT. Amino acids: CSLRPNRADTQYF.

The chain is built from TRBV10-3 and TRBJ2-7; tentatively, D is TRBD2 (5 bases). The CDR3 totals 12 residues. The ends were cut back, 0 bases at V and 7 bases at J, with 7 bases in the middle. Germline lookup yields CDR1 ENHRY and CDR2 SYGVKD. The CDR3 DNA is TGTGCCATCAGTGAGTCGACGGGGGAGCAGTACTTC. The encoded protein is CAISESTGEQYF.

Note on this clone: Additional DNA sequences in this sample encode the identical CDR3. This sequence joins TRBV6-1 and TRBJ2-2, with 9 positions matching TRBD2. The germline V gene encodes CDR1 MNHNS and CDR2 SASEGT. The CDR3 consists of 16 residues. V trimming: 4 bases; J trimming: 1 base; junction bases outside the gene matches: 4. CDR3 coding DNA: TGTGCCAGCAGTGCTTTAGCGGGAGTGAACACCGGGGAGCTGTTTTTT. Translation: CASSALAGVNTGELFF.

The chain joins TRBV5-1 to TRBJ2-2; no clear D. In germline, CDR1 is SGHRS, CDR2 YFSETQ. Trimming pared 4 bases from V and 1 base from J, leaving 11 bases between. The length of the CDR3 is 15 residues. The DNA for the CDR3 is TGCGCCAGCAGCGTGGACGGTTGGAACACCGGGGAGCTGTTTTTT. Translated, it gives CASSVDGWNTGELFF.

The rearrangement uses TRBV28 and TRBJ1-2, with D unclear. Trimming took 5 bases from V and 0 from J, leaving 16 bases between them. The CDR3 consists of 16 residues. Germline CDR1 and CDR2: MDHEN and SYDVKM. The CDR3 loop is CASSPAGPATNYGYTF. CDR3 DNA: TGTGCCAGCAGTCCCGCCGGCCCCGCAACTAACTATGGCTACACCTTC.

The chain has TRBV28 and TRBJ1-1, with 7 nucleotides matching TRBD1. This CDR3 is built from 15 residues. The germline V gene encodes CDR1 MDHEN and CDR2 SYDVKM. V shed 2 bases and J 0 bases; nucleotides not matched to a gene: 3. The CDR3 loop is CASSLPGQLNTEAFF. CDR3 nucleotides: TGTGCCAGCAGTTTACCGGGACAGTTGAACACTGAAGCTTTCTTT.

A few counts support this clone. The genes are TRBV7-9 and TRBJ1-1; D is perhaps TRBD1 (5 bases). The CDR3 covers 14 residues. V lost 5 bases and J 2 bases, leaving 12 bases between the germline ends. Germline V lookup: CDR1 SEHNR, CDR2 FQNEAQ (reference sequence). CDR3 DNA: TGTGCCAGCAGCCCCCAGCAGGGAAACACTGAAGCTTTCTTT. The encoded protein is CASSPQQGNTEAFF.

This rearrangement joins TRBV7-9 to TRBJ2-5, with D possibly matching TRBD2 (6 bases). Germline CDR1 and CDR2: SEHNR and FQNEAQ (reference sequence). Trimming cost V 6 bases and J 5 bases, with 22 bases left between them. CDR3 length equals 16 residues. CDR3 sequence: CASRPPGLTTMETQYF. DNA for the CDR3: TGTGCCAGCAGACCTCCGGGACTCACCACCATGGAGACCCAGTACTTC.

DNA for the CDR3: TGTGCCAGCAGCCAAGCCCCCGGGGCCGATACGCAGTATTTT. Amino acid sequence: CASSQAPGADTQYF. V gene TRBV14 combines with J gene TRBJ2-3, with D perhaps assigned TRBD1 or TRBD2 (5 bases each). The germline V gene has CDR1 SGHDN and CDR2 FVKESK. Trimming left V 1 base short and J 6 bases short, with 11 bases between. The CDR3 consists of 14 residues.

The chain couples TRBV28 to TRBJ1-2; D may be TRBD1 (6 bases). The CDR3 covers 16 residues. CDR1 is MDHEN and CDR2 is SYDVKM in the germline V gene. The germline V and J ends were trimmed by 4 bases and 2 bases, with 17 bases remaining between them. This chain's CDR3 is CASSSGTGSHNYGYTF. Here the CDR3 DNA reads TGTGCCAGCAGTTCGGGCACAGGGTCCCACAACTATGGCTACACCTTC.

The J gene is TRBJ2-1, the V gene TRBV5-1; perhaps TRBD1 as D (6 bases). Germline values: CDR1 SGHRS, CDR2 YFSETQ. This CDR3 is 15 amino acids long. V dropped 3 bases and J dropped 0 bases, with 10 bases sitting between them. The CDR3 protein is CASSWTVSSYNEQFF. In DNA form, the CDR3 reads TGCGCCAGCAGCTGGACAGTGAGCTCCTACAATGAGCAGTTCTTC.

V is TRBV5-1 and J is TRBJ2-3; D could derive from TRBD1 or TRBD2 (6 bases each). This CDR3 is built from 14 residues. V lost 0 bases and J lost 11, with 16 bases in between. Germline V CDR1 and CDR2: SGHRS, YFSETQ. This CDR3 is CASSLGRDGGRQYF. The CDR3 coding sequence is TGCGCCAGCAGCTTGGGTCGGGACGGGGGCCGGCAGTATTTT.

This chain uses TRBV6-1 with TRBJ1-2; D call uncertain. The V end was cut by 7 bases, the J end by 4 bases, with 19 bases between. The V gene's germline CDR1 is MNHNS and CDR2 SASEGT. This CDR3 spans 15 amino acids. CDR3 sequence: CASKVGWGDGYGYTF. CDR3 DNA sequence: TGTGCCAGCAAGGTCGGCTGGGGAGATGGCTATGGCTACACCTTC.

The DNA for the CDR3 is TGTGCCAGCAAGCGGCTCTCCGCCGAGTACTACGAGCAGTACTTC. This sequence encodes CASKRLSAEYYEQYF. The chain joins TRBV2 to TRBJ2-7; D may be TRBD2 (5 bases). V lost 7 bases and J lost 3, with 19 bases in between. In germline, CDR1 is SNHLY, CDR2 FYNNEI. The CDR3 has 15 residues.

This sequence joins TRBV2 and TRBJ2-7, with D maybe TRBD1 (5 bases). Trimming took off 7 bases at V and 4 bases at J, with 11 bases between the two ends. Per the germline V gene, CDR1 is SNHLY and CDR2 is FYNNEI. This CDR3 has 12 residues. The CDR3 DNA reads TGTGCCAGCACGATAGGGGTATACGAGCAGTACTTC. Translated: CASTIGVYEQYF.

The V and J genes are TRBV28 and TRBJ2-7; D is possibly TRBD2 (5 bases). Per the germline V gene, CDR1 is MDHEN and CDR2 is SYDVKM. CDR3 length: 15 residues. Trimming pared 6 bases from V and 2 bases from J, leaving 17 bases between. This chain's CDR3 is CASSSRGGWTYEQYF. CDR3 coding DNA: TGTGCCAGCAGCTCCCGAGGAGGCTGGACCTACGAGCAGTACTTC.

This chain connects TRBV18 to TRBJ1-1; the D is unclear. Germline V gene data show CDR1 as KGHSH and CDR2 as LQKENI. The CDR3 has 15 amino acids. The ends were cut back, 2 bases at V and 0 bases at J, with 10 bases in the middle. The CDR3 DNA reads TGTGCCAGCTCACCAAGCACAGACATGAACACTGAAGCTTTCTTT. This translates into CASSPSTDMNTEAFF.